What follows are 25 T cell receptor beta chains derived from one specimen sequenced in a study of cytomegalovirus exposure and HLA in healthy donors (TCRdb year 2017). Receptor libraries were prepared by the immunoSEQ multiplex PCR assay. A mixture of 60 forward primers for TCR Vbeta segments and 13 reverse primers for TCR Jbeta segments was used in the multiplex PCR. TCRdb holds this immuneACCESS table with in-frame rearrangements only. Some clones are missing; in checked studies, unresolved V genes explain under half, and the rest has no known cause. The sample profile shows 130,000 to 150,000 clones; 60% to 85% of them were found once. Of the sample, more than 3% is held by the ten largest clones. The sequenced sample was PBMCs. These receptors all come from a man aged 18 to 30 in good health and CMV-seronegative.

The chain joins TRBV6-5 to TRBJ1-2; 9 bases line up with TRBD1. Trimming cost V 8 bases and J 8 bases; bases outside gene matches: 12. This CDR3 has 14 residues. Looked up from germline, CDR1 is MNHEY and CDR2 is SVGAGI. The CDR3 DNA reads TGTGCCAGCCGGTTCCAGGGACAGGGTGGAGGCTACACCTTC. It translates to CASRFQGQGGGYTF.

This rearrangement joins TRBV7-7 to TRBJ1-5, with D possibly TRBD1 on 6 matching bases. Germline CDR1 SSHAT, CDR2 FNYEAQ (reference sequence). Trimming took 4 bases from V and 0 from J, leaving 22 bases between them. The CDR3 sequence is 19 residues long. This CDR3 reads CASSSSKPTGAPSNQPQHF. CDR3 DNA: TGTGCCAGCAGCTCATCAAAACCGACAGGCGCCCCTAGCAATCAGCCCCAGCATTTT.

This clone was recorded only once. This chain uses TRBV9 with TRBJ1-2; 8 bases fit TRBD1. The CDR3 has 13 amino acids. Losses at the gene ends were 3 bases for V and 8 bases for J; bases not matched to a gene: 6. Germline lookup yields CDR1 SGDLS and CDR2 YYNGEE. The CDR3 DNA reads as TGTGCCAGCAGCGCGACAGGGGTGAGAGGCTACACCTTC. This gives the protein CASSATGVRGYTF. Full variable domain (outside the CDR3, taken from reference TRBV9 and TRBJ1-2): DSGVTQTPKHLITATGQRVTLRCSPRSGDLSVYWYQQSLDQGLQFLIQYYNGEERAKGNILERFSAQQFPDLHSELNLSSLELGDSALYFCASSATGVRGYTFGSGTRLTVV.

The rearrangement uses TRBV27 and TRBJ2-7, with D perhaps matching TRBD2 (6 bases). The V end was cut by 7 bases, the J end by 7 bases, with 17 bases between. The CDR3 has 13 amino acids. From germline, CDR1 is MNHEY and CDR2 SMNVEV (reference sequence). CDR3 protein: CASTEGELSEQYF. DNA for the CDR3: TGTGCCAGCACGGAGGGCGAGTTGTCTGAGCAGTACTTC.

The rearrangement uses TRBV9 and TRBJ2-5, with TRBD2 matching over 13 bases. V trimming: 3 bases; J trimming: 5 bases; junction bases outside the gene matches: 7. CDR3 size: 16 residues. The V gene's germline CDR1 is SGDLS and CDR2 YYNGEE. CDR3 region: CASSARTSGSYETQYF. For the CDR3, the DNA is TGTGCCAGCAGCGCAAGGACTAGCGGGAGTTATGAGACCCAGTACTTC.

This clone has just one count. V usage is TRBV18 and J usage is TRBJ2-1; 7 bases are shared with TRBD1. In germline, CDR1 is KGHSH, CDR2 LQKENI. The CDR3 spans 15 residues. V gave up 2 bases and J gave up 6 bases; unmatched junction bases: 7. DNA of the CDR3: TGTGCCAGCTCACCAAAAATCAACAGGGGCAATGAGCAGTTCTTC. Translated, it gives CASSPKINRGNEQFF.

The chain is built from TRBV5-4 and TRBJ2-7, with 7 bases fitting TRBD1. V shed 4 bases, J shed 2 bases, and the junction held 12 bases outside the gene matches. Germline V gene lookup returns CDR1 SGHNT and CDR2 YYREEE (reference sequence). This CDR3 has 16 amino acids. The CDR3 is CASSPAPRQGTYEQYF. CDR3 in DNA: TGTGCCAGCAGCCCGGCCCCAAGACAGGGAACCTACGAGCAGTACTTC. Drawing the rest from reference TRBV5-4 and TRBJ2-7, the complete variable domain is ETGVTQSPTHLIKTRGQQVTLRCSSQSGHNTVSWYQQALGQGPQFIFQYYREEENGRGNFPPRFSGLQFPNYSSELNVNALELDDSALYLCASSPAPRQGTYEQYFGPGTRLTVT.

This clone was observed a few times. The chain combines TRBV5-1 with TRBJ2-7, with TRBD2 as a possible D gene (5 bases). Germline CDR1 and CDR2: SGHRS and YFSETQ. V lost 0 bases, J lost 2 bases, and 6 bases lay in between. This CDR3 contains 13 residues. CDR3 nucleotide sequence: TGCGCCAGCAGCTTGGCGGGGACCTACGAGCAGTACTTC. It is translated as CASSLAGTYEQYF.

In its sample, this clone was seen once. The chain is built from TRBV9 and TRBJ2-3, with TRBD2 matching 8 bases. Germline-derived CDR1 and CDR2 are SGDLS and YYNGEE. J lost 4 bases, V lost 0 bases, and 10 bases had no gene match. This CDR3 contains 17 residues. This chain's CDR3 is CASSVGRGTRIPDTQYF. In DNA, the CDR3 is TGTGCCAGCAGCGTAGGGAGGGGGACTAGAATCCCAGATACGCAGTATTTT.

The sample holds one count of this clone. The V gene is TRBV5-8, the J gene TRBJ2-1; the D gene is possibly TRBD1 (7 bases). CDR3 length: 14 amino acids. Germline lookup yields CDR1 SGHTS and CDR2 YDEGEE. Trimming left V 2 bases short and J 7 bases short, with 13 bases between. CDR3 region: CASSFRGASNEQFF. The CDR3 region has the DNA TGTGCCAGCAGCTTCAGGGGGGCTTCGAATGAGCAGTTCTTC.

This clone came up a few times. This rearrangement joins TRBV7-3 to TRBJ2-1; maybe TRBD2 (6 bases). CDR1 and CDR2 from the germline V gene are SGHTA and FQGTGA. The V gene lost 6 bases and the J gene lost 0 bases, with 21 bases spanning the gap. CDR3 length equals 18 residues. The DNA for the CDR3 is TGTGCCAGCAGTTACGGGGTGGGCGGGGTGAGCTCCTACAATGAGCAGTTCTTC. This codes for CASSYGVGGVSSYNEQFF.

The V and J genes are TRBV15 and TRBJ2-5; 10 nucleotides agree with TRBD2. V lost 8 bases, J lost 7 bases, and 13 bases stayed unmatched. The CDR3 is 15 residues long. Germline V gene data show CDR1 as LNHNV and CDR2 as YYDKDF (reference sequence). The CDR3 spells CATRLLAGVTGTQYF. The CDR3 coding sequence is TGTGCCACCCGTTTGCTAGCGGGGGTCACTGGGACCCAGTACTTC. The full variable domain, rest sourced from reference TRBV15 and TRBJ2-5, is DAMVIQNPRYQVTQFGKPVTLSCSQTLNHNVMYWYQQKSSQAPKLLFHYYDKDFNNEADTPDNFQSRRPNTSFCFLDIRSPGLGDTAMYLCATRLLAGVTGTQYFGPGTRLLVL.

V gene TRBV7-9 combines with J gene TRBJ1-4; D remains ambiguous. This CDR3 is built from 15 residues. Germline V gene data show CDR1 as SEHNR and CDR2 as FQNEAQ (reference sequence). The V end was cut by 4 bases, the J end by 0 bases, with 9 bases between. The DNA for the CDR3 is TGTGCCAGCAGCTCCTTAAGCTCAACTAATGAAAAACTGTTTTTT. Its translation is CASSSLSSTNEKLFF. The full variable domain, completed using reference TRBV7-9 and TRBJ1-4, is DTGVSQNPRHKITKRGQNVTFRCDPISEHNRLYWYRQTLGQGPEFLTYFQNEAQLEKSRLLSDRFSAERPKGSFSTLEIQRTEQGDSAMYLCASSSLSSTNEKLFFGSGTQLSVL.

The chain carries TRBV5-1 and TRBJ2-1, with D maybe TRBD2 (5 bases). Trimming took 2 bases from V and 8 from J, leaving 8 bases between them. Looked up from germline, CDR1 is SGHRS and CDR2 is YFSETQ. The CDR3 consists of 12 residues. The CDR3 DNA is TGCGCCAGCAGCTTCGAGGGCTATGAGCAGTTCTTC. It translates to CASSFEGYEQFF.

This clone was observed a handful of times. The chain uses TRBV18 and TRBJ2-3, with 10 bases fitting TRBD2. V lost 0 bases and J lost 4; bases outside the gene matches: 7. The CDR3 contains 17 residues. CDR1 is KGHSH and CDR2 is LQKENI in the germline V gene. The CDR3 loop reads CASSPPIEREGPDTQYF. The CDR3 nucleotides read TGTGCCAGCTCACCACCGATCGAGCGGGAGGGACCAGATACGCAGTATTTT.

Here the CDR3 reads CASSLRQLNQPQHF. The CDR3 DNA reads as TGTGCCAGCAGTTTAAGACAGTTAAATCAGCCCCAGCATTTT. The V gene is TRBV27, the J gene TRBJ1-5; tentatively, D is TRBD1 (5 bases). V was pared by 2 bases and J by 4 bases, with 9 bases between. This CDR3 contains 14 residues. CDR1 MNHEY and CDR2 SMNVEV come from the germline V gene (reference sequence).

V is TRBV27 and J is TRBJ2-6, with D possibly matching TRBD2 (8 bases). The germline V gene has CDR1 MNHEY and CDR2 SMNVEV (reference sequence). This CDR3 comprises 19 residues. Deletions cut 8 bases from V and 1 base from J, with 24 bases between. The CDR3 spells CASRTRGGRGESGANVLTF. The CDR3 DNA sequence: TGTGCCAGCCGTACTCGGGGGGGCAGGGGGGAATCTGGGGCCAACGTCCTGACTTTC.

The chain is built from TRBV27 and TRBJ2-5; TRBD1 is a possible D gene (7 bases). The J call is uncertain, as TRBJ2-7 better fits the DNA end. Germline V gene sequence: CDR1 MNHEY, CDR2 SMNVEV (reference sequence). The CDR3 is 13 amino acids. The CDR3 region is CATRGAGSYEQYF. CDR3 DNA sequence: TGTGCCACCAGGGGGGCAGGCTCCTACGAGCAGTACTTC.

The chain combines TRBV11-2 with TRBJ2-4; D gene uncertain. Germline lookup yields CDR1 SGHAT and CDR2 FQNNGV. V lost 7 bases and J 0 bases, leaving 16 bases between the germline ends. This CDR3 comprises 16 residues. The CDR3 DNA follows: TGTGCCAGCACCACAACTAATACGCTAGCCAAAAACATTCAGTACTTC. This codes for CASTTTNTLAKNIQYF.

This chain connects TRBV6-5 to TRBJ2-3; D is undetermined. Trimming took off 2 bases at V and 2 bases at J, with 11 bases between the two ends. This CDR3 region has 15 residues. Germline V gene sequence: CDR1 MNHEY, CDR2 SVGAGI. The CDR3 nucleotides are TGTGCCAGCAGTTACACCCAGTTCCTCACAGATACGCAGTATTTT. It codes for CASSYTQFLTDTQYF.

The chain is built from TRBV6-4 and TRBJ2-3; 8 nucleotides agree with TRBD1. J lost 1 base, V lost 9 bases, and 3 bases had no gene match. Germline-derived CDR1 and CDR2 are MRHNA and SNTAGT. CDR3 size: 13 residues. CDR3 in amino acids: CASRGQGTDTQYF. CDR3 nucleotide sequence: TGTGCCAGTAGGGGACAGGGCACAGATACGCAGTATTTT.

The CDR3 DNA follows: TGTGCCTGGAGTGGCGGGGGCCCCTACGAGCAGTACTTC. Protein product: CAWSGGGPYEQYF. The rearrangement joins TRBV30 to TRBJ2-7; D possibly corresponds to TRBD2 (7 bases). The CDR3 is made up of 13 amino acids. Germline V CDR1 and CDR2: GTSNPN, SVGIG (reference sequence). The V gene lost 1 base and the J gene lost 2 bases, with 9 bases spanning the gap.

The chain has TRBV19 and TRBJ1-4, with 8 bases aligning to TRBD1. In germline, CDR1 is LNHDA, CDR2 SQIVND (reference sequence). Germline trimming cut 6 bases from V and 1 base from J; bases unmatched to any gene: 4. CDR3 size: 15 residues. The CDR3 is CASRDRVRTNEKLFF. DNA for the CDR3: TGTGCCAGTAGGGACAGGGTACGAACTAATGAAAAACTGTTTTTT.

DNA of the CDR3: TGTGCCAGTAGTATTGACACTAACTATGGCTACACCTTC. As protein: CASSIDTNYGYTF. V and J are TRBV19 and TRBJ1-2, with D unclear. The CDR3 loop spans 13 amino acids. V lost 3 bases and J lost 0, with 5 bases in between. Germline CDR1 LNHDA, CDR2 SQIVND (reference sequence).

The V gene is TRBV7-6, the J gene TRBJ2-5; 7 positions match TRBD1. This CDR3 comprises 14 residues. Germline V gene lookup returns CDR1 SGHVS and CDR2 FNYEAQ. The V segment lost 5 bases and the J segment 3 bases; nucleotides outside the gene matches: 6. CDR3: CASSPRDRKETQYF. CDR3 sequence (DNA): TGTGCCAGCAGCCCAAGGGACAGAAAAGAGACCCAGTACTTC.